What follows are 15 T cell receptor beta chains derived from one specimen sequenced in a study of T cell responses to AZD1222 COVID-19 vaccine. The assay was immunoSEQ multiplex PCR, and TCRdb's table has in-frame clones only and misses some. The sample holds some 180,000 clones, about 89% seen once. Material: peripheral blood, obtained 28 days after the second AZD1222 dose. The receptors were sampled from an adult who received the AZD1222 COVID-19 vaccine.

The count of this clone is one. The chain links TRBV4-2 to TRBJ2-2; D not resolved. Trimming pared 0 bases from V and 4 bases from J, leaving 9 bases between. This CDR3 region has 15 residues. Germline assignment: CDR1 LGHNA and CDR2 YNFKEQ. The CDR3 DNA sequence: TGTGCCAGCAGCCAAGAGGGTAGGTCCACCGGGGAGCTGTTTTTT. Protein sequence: CASSQEGRSTGELFF.

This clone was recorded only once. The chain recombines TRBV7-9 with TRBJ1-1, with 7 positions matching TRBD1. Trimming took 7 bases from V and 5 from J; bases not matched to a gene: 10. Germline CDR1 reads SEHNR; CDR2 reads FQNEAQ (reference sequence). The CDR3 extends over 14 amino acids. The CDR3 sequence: CASTAGGVRTEAFF. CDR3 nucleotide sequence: TGTGCCAGCACCGCAGGGGGGGTGAGAACTGAAGCTTTCTTT.

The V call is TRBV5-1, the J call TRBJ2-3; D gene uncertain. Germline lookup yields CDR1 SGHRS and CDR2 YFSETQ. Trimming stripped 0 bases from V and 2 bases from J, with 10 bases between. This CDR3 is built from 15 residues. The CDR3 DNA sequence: TGCGCCAGCAGCTTGGGGGTGACGCACACAGATACGCAGTATTTT. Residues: CASSLGVTHTDTQYF.

The CDR3 nucleotides are TGTGCCAGTAGTAGATGGACAGGCCCTTCACCCCTCCACTTT. Amino acids: CASSRWTGPSPLHF. The chain couples TRBV19 to TRBJ1-6; 7 nucleotides align to TRBD1. Germline V gene lookup returns CDR1 LNHDA and CDR2 SQIVND (reference sequence). The CDR3 length is 14 residues. Trimming took 4 bases from V and 9 from J; bases not matched to a gene: 6.

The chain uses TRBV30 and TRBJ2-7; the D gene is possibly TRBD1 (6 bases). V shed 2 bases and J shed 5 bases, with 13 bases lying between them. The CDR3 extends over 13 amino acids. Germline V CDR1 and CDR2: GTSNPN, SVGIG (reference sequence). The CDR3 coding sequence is TGTGCCTGGAGTAGACAGGTCGAGGACGAGCAGTACTTC. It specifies CAWSRQVEDEQYF.

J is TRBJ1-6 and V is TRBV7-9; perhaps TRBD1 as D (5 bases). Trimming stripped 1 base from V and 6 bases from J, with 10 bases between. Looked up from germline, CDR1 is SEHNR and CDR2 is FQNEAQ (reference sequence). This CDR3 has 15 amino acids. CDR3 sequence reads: CASSLVQGGNSPLHF. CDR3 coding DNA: TGTGCCAGCAGCTTAGTTCAGGGAGGTAATTCACCCCTCCACTTT. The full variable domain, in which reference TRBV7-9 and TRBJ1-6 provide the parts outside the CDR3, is DTGVSQNPRHKITKRGQNVTFRCDPISEHNRLYWYRQTLGQGPEFLTYFQNEAQLEKSRLLSDRFSAERPKGSFSTLEIQRTEQGDSAMYLCASSLVQGGNSPLHFGNGTRLTVT.

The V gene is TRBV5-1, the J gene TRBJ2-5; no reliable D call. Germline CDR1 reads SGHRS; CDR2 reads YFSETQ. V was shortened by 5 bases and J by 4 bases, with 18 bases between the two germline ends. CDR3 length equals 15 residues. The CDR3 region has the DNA TGCGCCAGCAGATTTCGGACGGATTATGTAGAGACCCAGTACTTC. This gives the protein CASRFRTDYVETQYF.

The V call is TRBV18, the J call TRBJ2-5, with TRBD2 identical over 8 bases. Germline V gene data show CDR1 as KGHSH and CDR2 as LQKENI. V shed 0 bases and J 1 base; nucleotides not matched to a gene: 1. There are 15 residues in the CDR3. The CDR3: CASSPPGRVQETQYF. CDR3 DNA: TGTGCCAGCTCACCACCCGGGAGGGTCCAAGAGACCCAGTACTTC.

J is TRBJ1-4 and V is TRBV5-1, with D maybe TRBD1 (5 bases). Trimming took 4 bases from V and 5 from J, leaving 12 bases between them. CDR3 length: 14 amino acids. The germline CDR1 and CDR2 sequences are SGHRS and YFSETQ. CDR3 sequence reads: CASSAGRRNEKLFF. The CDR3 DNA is TGCGCCAGCAGCGCGGGGCGGCGGAATGAAAAACTGTTTTTT.

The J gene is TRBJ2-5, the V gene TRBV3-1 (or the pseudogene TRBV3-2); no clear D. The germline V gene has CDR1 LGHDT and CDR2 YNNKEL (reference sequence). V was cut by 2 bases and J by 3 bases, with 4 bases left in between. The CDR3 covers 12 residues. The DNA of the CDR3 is TGTGCCAGCAGCCAATCAGAAGAGACCCAGTACTTC. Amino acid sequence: CASSQSEETQYF.

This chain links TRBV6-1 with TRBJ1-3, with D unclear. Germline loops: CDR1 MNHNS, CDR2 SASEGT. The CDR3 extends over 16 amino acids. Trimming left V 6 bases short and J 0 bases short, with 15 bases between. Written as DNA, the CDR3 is TGTGCCAGCAGGGAACGAGAGGGCTTCTCTGGAAACACCATATATTTT. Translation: CASREREGFSGNTIYF.

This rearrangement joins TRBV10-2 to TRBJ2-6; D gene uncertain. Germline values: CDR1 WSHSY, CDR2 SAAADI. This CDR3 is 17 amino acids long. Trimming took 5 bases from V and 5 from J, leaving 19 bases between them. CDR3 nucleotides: TGCGCCAGCAGTTCTGCCGGCACTTCTAATCGGGCCAACGTCCTGACTTTC. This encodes CASSSAGTSNRANVLTF.

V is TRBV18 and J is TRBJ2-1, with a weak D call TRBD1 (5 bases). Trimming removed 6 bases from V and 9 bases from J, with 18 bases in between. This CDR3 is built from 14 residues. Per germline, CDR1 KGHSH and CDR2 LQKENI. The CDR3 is CASSPQAGLIEQFF. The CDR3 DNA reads TGTGCCAGCTCTCCCCAGGCAGGGTTAATTGAGCAGTTCTTC. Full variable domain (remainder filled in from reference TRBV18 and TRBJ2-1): NAGVMQNPRHLVRRRGQEARLRCSPMKGHSHVYWYRQLPEEGLKFMVYLQKENIIDESGMPKERFSAEFPKEGPSILRIQQVVRGDSAAYFCASSPQAGLIEQFFGPGTRLTVL.

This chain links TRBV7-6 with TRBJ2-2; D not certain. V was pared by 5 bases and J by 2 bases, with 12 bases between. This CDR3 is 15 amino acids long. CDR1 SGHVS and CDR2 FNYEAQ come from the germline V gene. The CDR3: CASSPDTLNTGELFF. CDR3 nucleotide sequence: TGTGCCAGCAGCCCCGACACCTTAAACACCGGGGAGCTGTTTTTT.

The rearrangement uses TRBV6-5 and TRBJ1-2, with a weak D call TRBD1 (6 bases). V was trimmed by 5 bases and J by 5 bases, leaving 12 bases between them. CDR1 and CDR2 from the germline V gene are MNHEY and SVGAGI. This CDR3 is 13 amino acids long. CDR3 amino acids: CASSPDSVYGYTF. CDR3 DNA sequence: TGTGCCAGCAGTCCGGACAGCGTTTATGGCTACACCTTC.